What follows are 9 T cell receptor beta chains derived from one specimen sequenced in a study of cytomegalovirus exposure and HLA in healthy donors. PCR primers comprised 60 Vbeta and 13 Jbeta primers. Generated by immunoSEQ multiplex PCR, the TCRdb table keeps only in-frame clones and is missing some. The sample has roughly 70,000 clones, 80% to 90% seen once. Sequenced input: PBMCs. Receptors originate from a woman aged 25 to 39 in good health and CMV-seropositive.

This clone was observed once. The chain couples TRBV7-9 to TRBJ2-7; 8 bases fit TRBD2. The length of the CDR3 is 16 residues. Germline lookup yields CDR1 SEHNR and CDR2 FQNEAQ (reference sequence). V shed 5 bases and J 0 bases; nucleotides not matched to a gene: 9. The CDR3 here is CASSPGKSGSSYEQYF. The CDR3 coding sequence is TGTGCCAGCAGCCCTGGCAAGAGCGGGAGCTCCTACGAGCAGTACTTC.

The chain carries TRBV7-8 and TRBJ2-3; D is possibly TRBD2 (6 bases). Germline assignment: CDR1 SGHVS and CDR2 FQNEAQ. V shed 1 base and J shed 5 bases, with 10 bases lying between them. This CDR3 spans 14 amino acids. This chain's CDR3 is CASSLGTAGDTQYF. The CDR3 coding sequence is TGTGCCAGCAGCTTAGGAACAGCGGGAGATACGCAGTATTTT.

This chain connects TRBV2 to TRBJ2-6; a possible D gene is TRBD1 (5 bases). Trimming stripped 6 bases from V and 1 base from J, with 13 bases between. CDR3 length equals 16 residues. Germline CDR1 reads SNHLY; CDR2 reads FYNNEI. The CDR3 DNA sequence: TGTGCCAGCAGCTACCAGGGTTTGTCTGGGGCCAACGTCCTGACTTTC. It yields the protein CASSYQGLSGANVLTF.

This sequence joins TRBV20-1 and TRBJ1-1; the match to TRBD1 covers 9 bases. Germline V CDR1 and CDR2: DFQATT, SNEGSKA (reference sequence). The CDR3 is 11 residues long. With V trimmed by 6 bases and J by 10 bases, 6 bases remained unmatched. CDR3: CSAGGTGRAFF. The CDR3, as DNA: TGCAGTGCCGGAGGGACAGGGAGAGCTTTCTTT.

The chain is built from TRBV5-8 and TRBJ1-5, with TRBD1 matching over 8 bases. The CDR3 sequence is 15 residues long. Per the germline V gene, CDR1 is SGHTS and CDR2 is YDEGEE. Losses at the gene ends were 5 bases for V and 9 bases for J; bases not matched to a gene: 13. The CDR3 spells CASSRPQGVFRPQHF. DNA of the CDR3: TGTGCCAGCAGTCGGCCACAGGGGGTTTTTAGGCCCCAGCATTTT.

The chain joins TRBV5-1 to TRBJ2-3; D remains ambiguous. Germline V gene sequence: CDR1 SGHRS, CDR2 YFSETQ. Trimming removed 1 base at V and 2 bases at J, with 8 bases between. The CDR3 sequence is 14 residues long. In DNA, the CDR3 is TGCGCCAGCAGCTTGCTCGTATTCACAGATACGCAGTATTTT. Its protein is CASSLLVFTDTQYF.

V and J are TRBV28 and TRBJ2-7; 8 bases fit TRBD1. Germline CDR1 MDHEN, CDR2 SYDVKM. This CDR3 contains 17 residues. The J segment lost 4 bases and the V segment lost 2 bases, leaving 13 bases of the junction unmatched. The chain's CDR3 is CASSLRQGARGWYEQYF. For the CDR3, the DNA is TGTGCCAGCAGTTTAAGGCAGGGGGCTCGAGGGTGGTACGAGCAGTACTTC.

This chain links TRBV28 with TRBJ1-5; the match to TRBD1 covers 9 bases. Germline values: CDR1 MDHEN, CDR2 SYDVKM. J gave up 4 bases and V 3 bases, and 7 bases lay outside the gene matches. The CDR3 totals 16 residues. The CDR3 region has the DNA TGTGCCAGCAGTTTTCCGCCGGGACAGGGTAATCAGCCCCAGCATTTT. Translated: CASSFPPGQGNQPQHF.

The genes are TRBV15 and TRBJ2-7; 11 bases map to TRBD2. Trimming removed 0 bases from V and 3 bases from J; junction bases left unmatched: 4. Germline V CDR1 and CDR2: LNHNV, YYDKDF (reference sequence). The CDR3 contains 16 residues. The CDR3 nucleotides are TGTGCCACCAGCAGAGAACATCTAGCGGGAGGCTACGAGCAGTACTTC. This translates into CATSREHLAGGYEQYF.